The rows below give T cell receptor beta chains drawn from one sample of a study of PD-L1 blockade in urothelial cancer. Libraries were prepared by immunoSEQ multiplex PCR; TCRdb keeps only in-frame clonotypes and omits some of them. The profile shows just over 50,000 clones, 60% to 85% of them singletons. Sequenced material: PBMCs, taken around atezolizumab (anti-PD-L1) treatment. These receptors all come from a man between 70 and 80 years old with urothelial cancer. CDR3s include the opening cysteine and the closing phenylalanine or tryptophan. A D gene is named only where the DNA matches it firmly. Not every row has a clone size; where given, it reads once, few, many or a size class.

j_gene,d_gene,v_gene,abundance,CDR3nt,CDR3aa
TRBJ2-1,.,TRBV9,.,TGTGCCAGCAGCGTAGGAGTGGGACGAACAGGGAGCTCCTACAATGAGCAGTTCTTC,CASSVGVGRTGSSYNEQFF
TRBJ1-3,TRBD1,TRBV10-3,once,TGTGCCATCAGTACAGGGGGTATTGGAAACACCATATATTTT,CAISTGGIGNTIYF
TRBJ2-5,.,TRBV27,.,TGTGCCAGCAGGAAACAGGGTCCGGAGACCCAGTACTTC,CASRKQGPETQYF
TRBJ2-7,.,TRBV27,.,TGTGCCAGCAGTTTAGAGGGTAGCTCCTACGAGCAGTACTTC,CASSLEGSSYEQYF
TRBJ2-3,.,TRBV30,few,TGTGCCTGGAGTGTCTCAGACAGAGCAGATACGCAGTATTTT,CAWSVSDRADTQYF
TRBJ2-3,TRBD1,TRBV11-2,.,TGTGCCAGCAGCTTAGATGGGACAGGGGGCACAGATACGCAGTATTTT,CASSLDGTGGTDTQYF
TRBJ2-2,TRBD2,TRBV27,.,TGTGCCAGCAGGGGTAGCGGGAGAGGGGCCGGGGAGCTGTTTTTT,CASRGSGRGAGELFF
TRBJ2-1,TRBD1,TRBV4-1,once,TGCGCCAGCAGCCACGGTGACAGGGGGTTCTACAATGAGCAGTTCTTC,CASSHGDRGFYNEQFF
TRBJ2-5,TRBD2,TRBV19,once,TGTGCCAGTAGGAAGACTGAGCGGGGGTGGGAGACCCAGTACTTC,CASRKTERGWETQYF
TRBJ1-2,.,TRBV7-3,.,TGTGCCAGCAGCTTAGGTCCAGGTGACTATGGCTACACCTTC,CASSLGPGDYGYTF
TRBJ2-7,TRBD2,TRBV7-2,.,TGTGCCAGCAGCCCTTCCAGCGGGAGGGCCCACGAGCAGTACTTC,CASSPSSGRAHEQYF
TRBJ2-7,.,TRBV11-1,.,TGTGCCAGCAGCTTGTATGGGGAAAGCGGTCACGAGCAGTACTTC,CASSLYGESGHEQYF
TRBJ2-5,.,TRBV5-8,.,TGTGCCACCCTGGTGACAGGAAAAGAGACCCAGTACTTC,CATLVTGKETQYF
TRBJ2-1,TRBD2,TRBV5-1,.,TGCGCCAGCTGCCTACAAGGAGCGGGGGTTTACAATGAGCAGTTCTTC,CASCLQGAGVYNEQFF
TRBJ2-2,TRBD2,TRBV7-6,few,TGTGCCAGCAGCCCCAGACTAGCGGGGAAAAGAGGCGGGGAGCTGTTTTTT,CASSPRLAGKRGGELFF
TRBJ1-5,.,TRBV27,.,TGTGCCAGCAGTTTCTCCCCGGGTCAGCCCCAGCATTTT,CASSFSPGQPQHF
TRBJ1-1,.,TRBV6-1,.,TGTGCCAGCACCCCGGGAGGGACCACTGAAGCTTTCTTT,CASTPGGTTEAFF
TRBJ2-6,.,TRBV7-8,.,TGTGCCAGCAGCTTAGCGTCTCCCGGGGCCAACGTCCTGACTTTC,CASSLASPGANVLTF
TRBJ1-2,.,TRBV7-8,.,TGTGCCAGCAGCCGAGGTCTTTCGGGAGCCGGCTACACCTTC,CASSRGLSGAGYTF
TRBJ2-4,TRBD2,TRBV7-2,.,TGTGCCAGCAGCCTAGGAAGCGGGAGGGCCTGGAACATTCAGTACTTC,CASSLGSGRAWNIQYF
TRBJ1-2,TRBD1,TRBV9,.,TGTGCCAGCAGCGGACCGCGGGACAGGGGCTTGGGAGGCTACACCTTC,CASSGPRDRGLGGYTF
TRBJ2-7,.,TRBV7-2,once,TGTGCCAGCAGCTTGGTAGGGCGAGGGATCTACGAGCAGTACTTC,CASSLVGRGIYEQYF
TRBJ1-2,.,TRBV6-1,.,TGTGCCAGCAGGAGGGATGGAGGCTACACCTTC,CASRRDGGYTF